Listed here are 23 T cell receptor beta chains from one sample, sequenced in a study of early stage breast cancer tumors. Assay used: immunoSEQ multiplex PCR; TCRdb lists only in-frame clones, some missing. Counted here are 9,500 to 11,000 clones, about 80% occurring once; the ten biggest clones make up over 11%. Sequencing was carried out using breast tumor tissue. The receptors come from a person in their 70s with breast cancer.

V is TRBV2 and J is TRBJ1-1, with D hard to call. Per the germline V gene, CDR1 is SNHLY and CDR2 is FYNNEI. V was pared by 0 bases and J by 7 bases, with 12 bases between. The CDR3 length is 14 residues. The CDR3 spells CASSEARVPGEAFF. For the CDR3, the DNA is TGTGCCAGCAGTGAAGCGCGGGTTCCCGGTGAAGCTTTCTTT.

This chain links TRBV18 with TRBJ1-2; 8 bases match TRBD1. Germline CDR1 reads KGHSH; CDR2 reads LQKENI. The CDR3 loop spans 15 amino acids. J gave up 4 bases and V 0 bases, and 4 bases lay outside the gene matches. CDR3 sequence reads: CASSPPGTGSYGYTF. CDR3 DNA sequence: TGTGCCAGCTCACCACCCGGGACAGGTTCCTATGGCTACACCTTC. Variable domain in full (rest from reference TRBV18 and TRBJ1-2): NAGVMQNPRHLVRRRGQEARLRCSPMKGHSHVYWYRQLPEEGLKFMVYLQKENIIDESGMPKERFSAEFPKEGPSILRIQQVVRGDSAAYFCASSPPGTGSYGYTFGSGTRLTVV.

The CDR3 nucleotides are TGTGCCAGCAGCGGCCAGGGGGCGGGAACCGGGGAGCTGTTTTTT. Translating gives CASSGQGAGTGELFF. The chain carries TRBV7-9 and TRBJ2-2; 8 positions agree with TRBD1. Germline CDR1 is SEHNR and CDR2 is FQNEAQ (reference sequence). V shed 5 bases and J 5 bases; nucleotides not matched to a gene: 7. This CDR3 has 15 residues.

In this sample, this clone turned up a few times. CDR3 nucleotides: TGTGCCAGCAGCGTTAGCGGGGTCCAATCGGAGACCCAGTACTTC. This codes for CASSVSGVQSETQYF. The chain couples TRBV9 to TRBJ2-5; TRBD2 matches 8 bases. V lost 2 bases, J lost 5 bases, and 8 bases stayed unmatched. Germline assignment: CDR1 SGDLS and CDR2 YYNGEE. This CDR3 contains 15 residues.

The rearrangement uses TRBV7-2 and TRBJ2-6; D gene unclear. V shed 5 bases and J shed 5 bases, with 10 bases lying between them. The CDR3 sequence is 14 residues long. Germline-derived CDR1 and CDR2 are SGHTA and FQGNSA. CDR3 DNA sequence: TGTGCCAGCAGCCCGGAGCGTTGGGCCAACGTCCTGACTTTC. Protein product: CASSPERWANVLTF.

This sequence joins TRBV5-1 and TRBJ1-1; D unclear. V was clipped by 0 bases and J by 11 bases, with 20 bases between them. CDR1 and CDR2 (germline): SGHRS, YFSETQ. The CDR3 has 15 residues. CDR3 bases: TGCGCCAGCAGCTTGGATTACATGGCCCCCCTTTCCGCTTTCTTT. It encodes CASSLDYMAPLSAFF.

The chain joins TRBV7-9 to TRBJ2-5; TRBD2 might be the D (7 bases). Germline V gene sequence: CDR1 SEHNR, CDR2 FQNEAQ (reference sequence). V lost 6 bases to trimming and J lost 5 bases, with 19 bases between them. CDR3 length: 15 amino acids. Written as DNA, the CDR3 is TGTGCCAGCAGTCAAGGGGGGGCTGTTGGGGAGACCCAGTACTTC. It codes for CASSQGGAVGETQYF.

The rearrangement uses TRBV28 and TRBJ1-1; possible D gene TRBD1, 5 bases. The CDR3 runs to 13 residues. V gave up 3 bases and J gave up 5 bases, with 10 bases separating them. The germline CDR1 and CDR2 sequences are MDHEN and SYDVKM. The CDR3, as DNA: TGTGCCAGCAGTTTTAGGGGAAGGACTGAAGCTTTCTTT. This translates into CASSFRGRTEAFF.

The V gene is TRBV18, the J gene TRBJ1-2; D unclear. The CDR3 is made up of 13 amino acids. The V end lost 0 bases, the J end lost 4 bases, and 6 bases lay between the germline ends. Germline V gene sequence: CDR1 KGHSH, CDR2 LQKENI. CDR3 sequence reads: CASSPPVSYGYTF. Written as DNA, the CDR3 is TGTGCCAGCTCACCACCTGTCTCCTATGGCTACACCTTC.

V usage is TRBV27 and J usage is TRBJ2-2; a possible D gene is TRBD1 (6 bases). The CDR3 contains 14 residues. Germline V gene sequence: CDR1 MNHEY, CDR2 SMNVEV (reference sequence). Trimming took 2 bases from V and 4 from J, leaving 8 bases between them. The CDR3 nucleotides are TGTGCCAGCAGTTTAATCAGGGGCACCGGGGAGCTGTTTTTT. Translating it yields CASSLIRGTGELFF.

This clone was seen a single time. This chain links TRBV5-1 with TRBJ2-4; 7 nucleotides agree with TRBD1. CDR1 and CDR2 from the germline V gene are SGHRS and YFSETQ. This CDR3 comprises 15 residues. Trimming cost V 4 bases and J 6 bases; bases outside gene matches: 10. CDR3 amino acids: CASSPGTAGPNIQYF. The CDR3 DNA is TGCGCCAGCAGCCCCGGGACAGCCGGTCCAAACATTCAGTACTTC.

The chain uses TRBV6-1 and TRBJ1-3; unclear D gene. The germline V and J ends were trimmed by 0 bases and 3 bases, with 6 bases remaining between them. The CDR3 covers 14 residues. In germline, CDR1 is MNHNS, CDR2 SASEGT. CDR3 in amino acids: CASSEAGGGNTIYF. The CDR3 coding sequence is TGTGCCAGCAGTGAAGCGGGAGGTGGAAACACCATATATTTT.

The rearrangement uses TRBV19 and TRBJ2-1, with a weak D call TRBD2 (6 bases). The ends were cut back, 10 bases at V and 7 bases at J, with 26 bases in the middle. From germline, CDR1 is LNHDA and CDR2 SQIVND (reference sequence). The CDR3 sequence is 16 residues long. Written as DNA, the CDR3 is TGTGCCACTGAGGGGAGGCTCGGAATCAGGGTTAATGAGCAGTTCTTC. Its translation is CATEGRLGIRVNEQFF.

The chain carries TRBV7-2 and TRBJ1-6; 8 bases map to TRBD1. CDR1 is SGHTA and CDR2 is FQGNSA in the germline V gene. The J segment lost 10 bases and the V segment lost 1 base, leaving 6 bases of the junction unmatched. The CDR3 has 15 residues. The CDR3 DNA sequence: TGTGCCAGCAGCTTAGACAGGGGGTTAAGCTCACCCCTCCACTTT. Its translation: CASSLDRGLSSPLHF.

The gene calls are TRBV9 and TRBJ1-2; D call uncertain. In germline, CDR1 is SGDLS, CDR2 YYNGEE. The length of the CDR3 is 13 residues. V was shortened by 0 bases and J by 7 bases, with 10 bases between the two germline ends. The CDR3 nucleotides read TGTGCCAGCAGCGTAGCGGGGATGAGTGGCTACACCTTC. It codes for CASSVAGMSGYTF.

The gene calls are TRBV6-5 and TRBJ1-1, with 7 bases aligning to TRBD1. The V gene's germline CDR1 is MNHEY and CDR2 SVGAGI. There are 16 residues in the CDR3. The J segment lost 7 bases and the V segment lost 2 bases, leaving 13 bases of the junction unmatched. In DNA, the CDR3 is TGTGCCAGCAGTTACCCCGGGACAGAGGGTTGGGATGAAGCTTTCTTT. Translation: CASSYPGTEGWDEAFF.

The table lists this clone with a count of one. The chain employs TRBV11-2 and TRBJ1-6, with a tentative D call TRBD1 (6 bases). Germline V gives CDR1 SGHAT, CDR2 FQNNGV. V gave up 1 base and J gave up 2 bases, with 9 bases separating them. The CDR3 contains 16 residues. The CDR3 region is CASSLGTDAYNSPLHF. For the CDR3, the DNA is TGTGCCAGCAGCTTAGGGACAGACGCCTATAATTCACCCCTCCACTTT.

The genes are TRBV29-1 and TRBJ2-3; 8 bases map to TRBD1. V was pared by 6 bases and J by 5 bases, with 7 bases of the junction left unmatched. The CDR3 runs 13 residues. CDR1 and CDR2 (germline): SQVTM, ANQGSEA. CDR3 sequence: CSVGGQGQDTQYF. CDR3 nucleotide sequence: TGCAGCGTGGGAGGACAGGGACAAGATACGCAGTATTTT.

The V gene is TRBV5-1, the J gene TRBJ1-2; 11 bases are shared with TRBD1. Germline V lookup: CDR1 SGHRS, CDR2 YFSETQ. The CDR3 spans 15 residues. Losses at the gene ends were 0 bases for V and 6 bases for J; bases not matched to a gene: 4. CDR3 protein: CASSLVGTGGDGYTF. CDR3 nucleotides: TGCGCCAGCAGCTTGGTCGGGACAGGGGGAGATGGCTACACCTTC.

The chain carries TRBV30 and TRBJ1-1; TRBD1 is a possible D gene (6 bases). Germline V CDR1 and CDR2: GTSNPN, SVGIG (reference sequence). The CDR3 runs 16 residues. V dropped 3 bases and J dropped 1 base, with 18 bases sitting between them. The CDR3 sequence: CAWSRETGKANTEAFF. The CDR3 nucleotides read TGTGCCTGGAGCAGGGAAACAGGGAAGGCGAACACTGAAGCTTTCTTT.

The V and J genes are TRBV10-3 and TRBJ2-3, with 9 bases lining up with TRBD2. The germline gives CDR1 ENHRY, CDR2 SYGVKD. The V gene end was trimmed by 9 bases and the J gene end by 4 bases; junction bases not matched to a gene: 11. The CDR3 spans 15 residues. The CDR3 DNA follows: TGTGCCATTGTAGCGGGGGCCACCCCGGCAGATACGCAGTATTTT. It specifies CAIVAGATPADTQYF.

The V and J genes are TRBV5-4 and TRBJ1-5; maybe TRBD1 (6 bases). Germline V gene data show CDR1 as SGHNT and CDR2 as YYREEE (reference sequence). V gave up 4 bases and J gave up 8 bases, with 25 bases separating them. The CDR3 loop spans 17 amino acids. CDR3 in amino acids: CASSRRGGTRRVEPQHF. The CDR3 nucleotides read TGTGCCAGCAGCCGAAGGGGGGGGACCCGACGGGTGGAGCCCCAGCATTTT.

This clone has just a few counts. The chain combines TRBV18 with TRBJ2-3; TRBD2 aligns across 13 bases. V was pared by 3 bases and J by 4 bases, with 4 bases of the junction left unmatched. CDR1 KGHSH and CDR2 LQKENI come from the germline V gene. The CDR3 sequence is 16 residues long. CDR3 region: CASSPLLAGGADTQYF. The CDR3 DNA reads as TGTGCCAGCTCACCCTTACTAGCGGGAGGGGCAGATACGCAGTATTTT.